A selection of T cell receptor beta chains follows, all from one sample in a study of OX40 agonist ivuxolimab in advanced cancers. Assay: immunoSEQ multiplex PCR; the TCRdb copy retains only in-frame clones and omits some. The data contain some 26,000 clones, around four fifths of them singletons. This specimen was CD4+ or CD8+ T cells sorted from blood, taken in a trial of the OX40 agonist ivuxolimab. Receptor source: an adult with an advanced solid tumor such as melanoma, head and neck, liver or kidney cancer. CDR3s include the opening cysteine and the closing phenylalanine or tryptophan. Fields, in order: J gene, clone size, D gene, V gene, CDR3 protein, CDR3 DNA. D genes are given only for firm matches. Only some rows state a clone size, as once, few, many or a class for expanded clones.

TRBJ1-5	NA	NA	TRBV27	CASSLSGFSNQPQHF	TGTGCCAGCAGTTTGTCGGGTTTCAGCAATCAGCCCCAGCATTTT
TRBJ2-7	NA	NA	TRBV7-2	CASTLRSTAMGHEQYF	TGTGCCAGCACCCTGAGGTCGACGGCGATGGGCCACGAGCAGTACTTC
TRBJ2-1	NA	NA	TRBV9	CASSVGSGAGKQFF	TGTGCCAGCAGCGTAGGTTCAGGAGCGGGCAAGCAGTTCTTC
TRBJ2-7	NA	TRBD2	TRBV5-5	CASRQPGDYVIYEQYF	TGTGCCAGCAGACAACCGGGGGACTACGTTATTTACGAGCAGTACTTC
TRBJ1-1	few	TRBD1	TRBV2	CASSEAFGQGILDTEAFF	TGTGCCAGCAGTGAAGCATTCGGACAGGGTATTCTGGACACTGAAGCTTTCTTT
TRBJ1-1	NA	TRBD1	TRBV15	CATSQDRGETEAFF	TGTGCCACCAGCCAGGACAGGGGAGAAACTGAAGCTTTCTTT
TRBJ2-5	NA	TRBD1	TRBV11-1	CASSLAGTGKETQYF	TGTGCCAGCAGCTTAGCAGGGACAGGGAAAGAGACCCAGTACTTC
TRBJ2-2	NA	NA	TRBV4-1	CASSQGLGFPGELFF	TGCGCCAGCAGCCAAGGGTTGGGGTTTCCCGGGGAGCTGTTTTTT
TRBJ2-2	NA	NA	TRBV5-6	CASSLGGPGELFF	TGTGCCAGCAGCTTGGGGGGACCCGGGGAGCTGTTTTTT
TRBJ1-2	NA	NA	TRBV4-1	CASSQEELREDGYGYTF	TGCGCCAGCAGCCAAGAAGAGTTGAGGGAGGATGGCTATGGCTACACCTTC
TRBJ2-3	once	TRBD1	TRBV5-1	CASSWGTTGKRTDTQYF	TGCGCCAGCAGCTGGGGAACGACAGGGAAACGCACAGATACGCAGTATTTT
TRBJ1-6	NA	NA	TRBV2	CASSSTTGNSPLHF	TGTGCCAGCAGTTCTACTACAGGGAATTCACCCCTCCACTTT
TRBJ2-1	NA	TRBD1	TRBV7-3	CASSTGQGSYNEQFF	TGTGCCAGCAGCACAGGACAGGGCTCCTACAATGAGCAGTTCTTC
TRBJ1-1	NA	TRBD1	TRBV5-8	CASSSGRGYAEAFF	TGTGCCAGCAGCTCAGGCAGGGGGTACGCTGAAGCTTTCTTT
TRBJ2-3	NA	NA	TRBV25-1	CASSEQAWGQYF	TGTGCCAGCAGTGAACAAGCTTGGGGGCAGTATTTT
TRBJ2-1	NA	NA	TRBV5-4	CASSYGWEQFF	TGTGCCAGCAGCTACGGTTGGGAGCAGTTCTTC
TRBJ2-1	NA	NA	TRBV4-3	CASSQDRADLINEQFF	TGCGCCAGCAGCCAAGATCGCGCGGACTTAATCAATGAGCAGTTCTTC
TRBJ2-1	NA	NA	TRBV10-1	CASRGGTYNEQFF	TGCGCCAGCAGAGGTGGGACCTACAATGAGCAGTTCTTC
TRBJ2-5	NA	NA	TRBV19	CASSITPSVGETQYF	TGTGCCAGTAGTATTACTCCCAGCGTTGGTGAGACCCAGTACTTC
TRBJ2-1	NA	TRBD2	TRBV4-3	CASSQGRESPYNEQFF	TGCGCCAGCAGCCAAGGGCGGGAGTCACCCTACAATGAGCAGTTCTTC
TRBJ2-1	NA	NA	TRBV11-2	CASSPPSNNEQFF	TGTGCCAGCAGCCCCCCTAGCAACAATGAGCAGTTCTTC
TRBJ1-3	NA	NA	TRBV27	CASSSASGNTIYF	TGTGCCAGCAGTTCAGCGTCTGGAAACACCATATATTTT
TRBJ1-1	NA	NA	TRBV6-5	CASRTVNTEAFF	TGTGCCAGCCGGACGGTGAACACTGAAGCTTTCTTT
TRBJ1-1	NA	TRBD1	TRBV28	CASSYTGESTEAFF	TGTGCCAGCAGTTATACAGGGGAAAGCACTGAAGCTTTCTTT
TRBJ1-3	NA	TRBD1	TRBV5-1	CASKLQGAWSF	TGCGCCAGCAAATTACAGGGGGCTTGGAGTTTT
TRBJ2-5	NA	NA	TRBV2	CASSESQRQEETQYF	TGTGCCAGCAGTGAATCTCAGCGGCAGGAAGAGACCCAGTACTTC
TRBJ2-7	NA	NA	TRBV6-1	CASSGRDARYEQYF	TGTGCCAGCAGTGGTCGGGACGCCCGCTACGAGCAGTACTTC
TRBJ2-3	NA	TRBD2	TRBV5-4	CASSPQLAGGKLLDTQYF	TGTGCCAGCAGCCCCCAACTAGCGGGGGGCAAACTCCTAGATACGCAGTATTTT
TRBJ1-1	NA	NA	TRBV5-1	CASSGNPNMNTEAFF	TGCGCCAGTAGTGGGAACCCCAACATGAACACTGAAGCTTTCTTT
TRBJ2-3	NA	NA	TRBV14	CASSLSTDTQYF	TGTGCCAGCAGCCTTTCCACAGATACGCAGTATTTT
TRBJ1-1	NA	NA	TRBV27	CASSTRGNTEAFF	TGTGCCAGCAGCACCCGGGGGAACACTGAAGCTTTCTTT
TRBJ2-7	NA	TRBD2	TRBV4-3	CASSQVWLADHREQYF	TGCGCCAGCAGCCAGGTGTGGCTAGCGGACCACAGGGAGCAGTACTTC
TRBJ1-2	NA	NA	TRBV29-1	CSVRQETNYGYTF	TGCAGCGTCCGACAGGAAACTAACTATGGCTACACCTTC
TRBJ2-1	NA	TRBD2	TRBV4-2	CASSQLGLAGESYNEQFF	TGTGCCAGCAGCCAGCTAGGACTAGCGGGGGAATCCTACAATGAGCAGTTCTTC
TRBJ2-7	NA	TRBD1	TRBV5-6	CASSWDRGGEQYF	TGTGCCAGCAGCTGGGACAGGGGAGGCGAGCAGTACTTC
TRBJ2-7	NA	NA	TRBV9	CASSAPTGYEQYF	TGTGCCAGCAGCGCCCCGACTGGGTACGAGCAGTACTTC
TRBJ1-5	NA	NA	TRBV28	CASSLSPAGVQPQHF	TGTGCCAGCAGTTTATCCCCGGCAGGAGTTCAGCCCCAGCATTTT
TRBJ1-5	NA	NA	TRBV9	CASSVGGGGQPQHF	TGTGCCAGCAGCGTAGGGGGGGGAGGCCAGCCCCAGCATTTT
TRBJ2-1	NA	TRBD2	TRBV6-4	CASSDLAGGYNEQFF	TGTGCCAGCAGTGACCTAGCGGGAGGGTACAATGAGCAGTTCTTC
TRBJ2-3	NA	NA	TRBV29-1	CSVGAGVADTQYF	TGCAGCGTTGGAGCAGGGGTAGCAGATACGCAGTATTTT
TRBJ2-7	NA	NA	TRBV4-2	CASSQAAGSSYEQYF	TGTGCCAGCAGCCAAGCGGCAGGAAGCTCCTACGAGCAGTACTTC
TRBJ2-1	NA	TRBD2	TRBV28	CASSLVSGSPYNEQFF	TGTGCCAGCAGTTTAGTGAGCGGGAGTCCCTACAATGAGCAGTTCTTC